The 10 T cell receptor beta chains below all came from one sample that was sequenced in a study of T cells in Graves' hyperthyroidism and ophthalmopathy. Researchers took RNA transcripts and amplified the TCR beta CDR3 regions from them. Using the HTBI primer set, a first-round RT-PCR was run on the TCR CDR3. Each CDR3 protein is one row after TCRdb ran MiXCR on the multiplex PCR reads. The sample carries over 250,000 distinct CDR3 sequences, approximately 26% recorded once. Specimen: blood. Receptors were obtained from a man aged 35 to 55 with Graves' hyperthyroidism that later progressed to Graves' ophthalmopathy.

V gene TRBV6-2 or TRBV6-3 combines with J gene TRBJ1-5; possibly TRBD1 for D (6 bases). V lost 7 bases, J lost 5 bases, and 12 bases lay in between. The germline V gene encodes CDR1 MNHEY and CDR2 SVGEGT. This CDR3 comprises 13 residues. The chain's CDR3 is CASNLQGHQPQHF. DNA of the CDR3: TGTGCCAGCAATCTACAGGGCCATCAGCCCCAGCATTTT.

In its sample, this clonotype was seen many times. The gene calls are TRBV6-5 and TRBJ1-1, with TRBD1 as a possible D gene (5 bases). The CDR3 length is 15 residues. Germline loops: CDR1 MNHEY, CDR2 SVGAGI. The V end was cut by 5 bases, the J end by 3 bases, with 16 bases between. As DNA, the CDR3 is TGTGCCAGCAGTCGCACAATTATGGGGGACACTGAAGCTTTCTTT. Protein sequence: CASSRTIMGDTEAFF.

This clonotype was recorded at least ten times. The chain is built from TRBV12-3 or TRBV12-4 and TRBJ2-3; 13 positions agree with TRBD2. There are 16 residues in the CDR3. The junction had 5 bases not matched to a gene; V was cut back by 6 bases and J by 2 bases. CDR3 residues: CASRPGLAGTTDTQYF. The DNA for the CDR3 is TGTGCCAGCAGGCCGGGACTAGCGGGAACCACAGATACGCAGTATTTT.

This chain connects TRBV27 to TRBJ1-2, with unresolved D. This CDR3 spans 12 amino acids. Trimming removed 10 bases from V and 0 bases from J, with 9 bases in between. Germline lookup yields CDR1 MNHEY and CDR2 SMNVEV (reference sequence). CDR3 DNA sequence: TGTGCCACCCGGCGAGCTAACTATGGCTACACCTTC. It yields the protein CATRRANYGYTF.

The chain joins TRBV6-2 or TRBV6-3 to TRBJ2-7, with TRBD2 matching over 8 bases. This CDR3 contains 16 residues. Germline V CDR1 and CDR2: MNHEY, SVGEGT. The V segment lost 2 bases and the J segment 5 bases; nucleotides outside the gene matches: 11. The CDR3 sequence: CASSYPGTRDLHEQYF. The CDR3 nucleotides read TGTGCCAGCAGTTACCCCGGGACTAGGGACCTCCACGAGCAGTACTTC.

This clonotype was counted between two and nine times. The V and J genes are TRBV12-3 or TRBV12-4 and TRBJ1-2; D is perhaps TRBD1 (6 bases). Trimming removed 4 bases from V and 9 bases from J, with 12 bases in between. The CDR3 has 12 amino acids. As DNA, the CDR3 is TGTGCCAGCAGTTCACAGGGAGATAGCTACACCTTC. Protein sequence: CASSSQGDSYTF.

This clonotype appeared many times. The rearrangement uses TRBV25-1 and TRBJ2-7, with 13 bases identical to TRBD2. The CDR3 extends over 22 amino acids. After removal of 4 bases from V and 5 bases from J, the junction contained 26 bases not matched to a gene. From germline, CDR1 is MGHDK and CDR2 SYGVNS. This chain's CDR3 is CASSAGSRTSGRRDGGLDEQYF. CDR3 sequence (DNA): TGTGCCAGCAGTGCCGGTTCGAGGACTAGCGGGAGAAGAGATGGCGGACTTGACGAGCAGTACTTC.

The gene calls are TRBV7-8 and TRBJ2-5; D is possibly TRBD2 (5 bases). The CDR3 has 16 residues. The germline V gene encodes CDR1 SGHVS and CDR2 FQNEAQ. V was clipped by 6 bases and J by 4 bases, with 21 bases between them. The CDR3 DNA sequence: TGTGCCAGCAGACCAAACCGCCGGGTTGGAGGAGAGACCCAGTACTTC. Protein product: CASRPNRRVGGETQYF. Looking up the rest from reference TRBV7-8 and TRBJ2-5 gives the full variable domain: GAGVSQSPRYKVAKRGQDVALRCDPISGHVSLFWYQQALGQGPEFLTYFQNEAQLDKSGLPSDRFFAERPEGSVSTLKIQRTQQEDSAVYLCASRPNRRVGGETQYFGPGTRLLVL.

This clonotype was seen more than once but under ten times. The V call is TRBV3-1, the J call TRBJ2-7; 10 bases line up with TRBD2. The V gene's germline CDR1 is LGHDT and CDR2 YNNKEL (reference sequence). This CDR3 region has 13 residues. The J segment lost 6 bases and the V segment lost 4 bases, leaving 3 bases of the junction unmatched. CDR3 protein: CASSRGLATEQYF. As DNA, the CDR3 is TGTGCCAGCAGCCGGGGACTAGCGACCGAGCAGTACTTC.

The chain has TRBV6-5 and TRBJ2-7, with D uncertain. The V gene's germline CDR1 is MNHEY and CDR2 SVGAGI. Trimming stripped 0 bases from V and 3 bases from J, with 9 bases between. The CDR3 extends over 14 amino acids. The CDR3 coding sequence is TGTGCCAGCAGTTACTCGATAGAGCACTACGAGCAGTACTTC. The encoded protein is CASSYSIEHYEQYF.